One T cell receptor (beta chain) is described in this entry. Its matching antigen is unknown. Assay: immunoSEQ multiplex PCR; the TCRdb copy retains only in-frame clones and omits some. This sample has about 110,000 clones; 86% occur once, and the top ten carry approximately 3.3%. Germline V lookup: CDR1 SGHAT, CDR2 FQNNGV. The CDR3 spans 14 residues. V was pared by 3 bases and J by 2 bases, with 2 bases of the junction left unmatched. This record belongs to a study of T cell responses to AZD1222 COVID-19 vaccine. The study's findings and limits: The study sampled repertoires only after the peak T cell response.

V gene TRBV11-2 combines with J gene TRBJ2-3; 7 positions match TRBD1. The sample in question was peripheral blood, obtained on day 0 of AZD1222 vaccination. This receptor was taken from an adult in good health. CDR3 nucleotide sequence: TGTGCCAGCAGCTTGACAGGGCTCACAGATACGCAGTATTTT. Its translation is CASSLTGLTDTQYF.